Presented here are 7 T cell receptor beta chains from one specimen sequenced in a study of a mutant IDH1 vaccine in newly diagnosed glioma. Time point reported: week 35, safety follow-up. Every vaccination contained 300 ug of the mutant IDH1 20-mer peptide and was paired with topical imiquimod. Profiling relied on immunoSEQ multiplex PCR, and the TCRdb table lists in-frame clones only, not all of them. The sample has tens of thousands of clones; 80% are singletons. Their antigens are not known. The sequenced sample was PBMCs, obtained from a glioma patient whose treatment included an IDH1 peptide vaccine. The origin of the receptors is a man aged 35 to 55 with glioma. Some clones in this sample may be carry-over from other donors' samples.

A note on this clone: At one end, the junction sequence differs from germline, possibly due to a read error. J is TRBJ2-5 and V is TRBV7-7; D possibly corresponds to TRBD2 (6 bases). This CDR3 comprises 15 residues. Per the germline V gene, CDR1 is SSHAT and CDR2 is FNYEAQ (reference sequence). Here the CDR3 DNA reads TGTGCTAGCAGCTTACTTCGGGAGTCGGGGGAGACCCAGTACTTC. It encodes CASSLLRESGETQYF.

The chain recombines TRBV6-6 with TRBJ1-1; a weak D match, TRBD1 (5 bases). Germline V gene lookup returns CDR1 MNHNY and CDR2 SVGAGI (reference sequence). V dropped 6 bases and J dropped 2 bases, with 7 bases sitting between them. This CDR3 spans 12 amino acids. CDR3 loop: CASRQVNTEAFF. CDR3 in DNA: TGTGCCAGCAGACAGGTTAACACTGAAGCTTTCTTT.

There are a few counts of this clone. The rearrangement uses TRBV2 and TRBJ2-2; D gene unclear. Germline V CDR1 and CDR2: SNHLY, FYNNEI. V shed 4 bases and J shed 3 bases, with 9 bases lying between them. The length of the CDR3 is 14 residues. In DNA, the CDR3 is TGTGCCAGCAGTGTACGGCCTGACACCGGGGAGCTGTTTTTT. Protein sequence: CASSVRPDTGELFF.

This clone occurred a few times. The chain links TRBV10-1 to TRBJ1-1; maybe TRBD1 (5 bases). Per germline, CDR1 WNHNN and CDR2 SYGVQD (reference sequence). The CDR3 is 13 residues long. Trimming shortened V by 4 bases and J by 5 bases, and 11 bases separated the two germline ends. The CDR3, as DNA: TGCGCCAGCAGTGCAACAGGCCGTACTGAAGCTTTCTTT. This encodes CASSATGRTEAFF.

This clone appeared a few times. This chain uses TRBV9 with TRBJ1-1, with D possibly TRBD1 on 6 matching bases. Germline CDR1 is SGDLS and CDR2 is YYNGEE. This CDR3 is 13 amino acids long. Trimming pared 0 bases from V and 8 bases from J, leaving 11 bases between. As DNA, the CDR3 is TGTGCCAGCAGCGTAGAGTCCGGGACAGAAGCTTTCTTT. It encodes CASSVESGTEAFF.

This sequence joins TRBV4-2 and TRBJ2-2; 9 nucleotides agree with TRBD2. The V segment lost 4 bases and the J segment 7 bases; nucleotides outside the gene matches: 10. The germline V gene encodes CDR1 LGHNA and CDR2 YNFKEQ. This CDR3 has 16 residues. The CDR3 region is CASSRPSAGGLGELFF. The CDR3 nucleotides read TGTGCCAGCAGCCGCCCCTCGGCGGGGGGGCTCGGGGAGCTGTTTTTT.

This clone was observed once. CDR3 DNA: TGTGCCAGCAGTGATCTGGACCGAAAAAACATTCAGTACTTC. The encoded protein is CASSDLDRKNIQYF. This sequence joins TRBV6-1 and TRBJ2-4; no clear D. This CDR3 contains 14 residues. The germline V and J ends were trimmed by 3 bases and 4 bases, with 10 bases remaining between them. CDR1 is MNHNS, CDR2 SASEGT, per germline.